This TCR beta chain was sequenced for a study of blood T cell repertoires in COVID-19. Produced via immunoSEQ multiplex PCR; TCRdb's table is partial and in-frame only. The data show 26,000 or so clones, around 90% seen once. Germline V gene lookup returns CDR1 MNHNY and CDR2 SVGAGI (reference sequence). This CDR3 contains 14 residues. Trimming cost V 10 bases and J 0 bases; bases outside gene matches: 7. The source material was peripheral blood. This clonotype was sampled from a human donor in a cohort sampled during active COVID-19. This chain joins TRBV6-6 and TRBJ1-1, with 8 nucleotides matching TRBD1. CDR3 protein: CAIRGRDLNTEAFF. Here the CDR3 DNA reads TGTGCCATCAGGGGGCGCGACTTGAACACTGAAGCTTTCTTT.